These 22 T cell receptor beta chains originate from one sample sequenced in a study of response to subunit inactivated influenza vaccine. Each CDR3 protein gets one entry after TCRdb re-called the RT-PCR reads with MiXCR. The repertoire includes 530,000 or so distinct CDR3 sequences, 14% of them detected once, and 11% sits in the top ten. Sequenced here: PBMCs from blood, sampled roughly 12 days after vaccination. The origin of the receptors is a man aged 45-60 years who received an inactivated influenza vaccine.

The CDR3 loop reads CASRGWGARGLGTQYF. The CDR3 coding sequence is TGTGCCAGCAGGGGTTGGGGGGCTAGGGGGCTTGGTACGCAGTATTTT. The gene calls are TRBV12-3 or TRBV12-4 and TRBJ2-3; perhaps TRBD1 as D (7 bases). V lost 6 bases and J 8 bases, leaving 24 bases between the germline ends. This CDR3 contains 16 residues.

This clonotype occurred a few times. The V call is TRBV15, the J call TRBJ2-5, with D uncertain. CDR3 size: 14 residues. Germline V gene lookup returns CDR1 LNHNV and CDR2 YYDKDF (reference sequence). V shed 0 bases and J shed 4 bases, with 9 bases lying between them. In DNA, the CDR3 is TGTGCCACCAGCAGAGACCCAGGCCCAGAGACCCAGTACTTC. This codes for CATSRDPGPETQYF.

This clonotype was recorded a few times. The V gene is TRBV7-2, the J gene TRBJ1-5; 7 bases align to TRBD1. The length of the CDR3 is 14 residues. V was pared by 5 bases and J by 7 bases, with 8 bases of the junction left unmatched. CDR1 is SGHTA, CDR2 FQGNSA, per germline. For the CDR3, the DNA is TGTGCCAGCAGCGTCGGAGACAGGGAGCAGCCCCAGCATTTT. Translated, it gives CASSVGDREQPQHF.

The chain carries TRBV5-1 and TRBJ2-1; 9 bases match TRBD1. This CDR3 spans 15 amino acids. Germline V gives CDR1 SGHRS, CDR2 YFSETQ. V shed 4 bases and J 5 bases; nucleotides not matched to a gene: 7. CDR3: CASSISGQGHNEQFF. The CDR3 DNA reads TGCGCCAGCAGCATTTCGGGACAGGGACACAATGAGCAGTTCTTC.

This clonotype was recorded a few times. The J gene is TRBJ2-2, the V gene TRBV7-9; D may match TRBD1 or TRBD2 (5 bases each). The CDR3 length is 14 residues. The V gene's germline CDR1 is SEHNR and CDR2 FQNEAQ (reference sequence). The V gene lost 1 base and the J gene lost 4 bases, with 7 bases spanning the gap. The CDR3 DNA is TGTGCCAGCAGCTTAGAGGGGACCACCGGGGAGCTGTTTTTT. This translates into CASSLEGTTGELFF.

Only a few counts were recorded for this clonotype. J is TRBJ2-1 and V is TRBV29-1; tentatively, D is TRBD1 (5 bases). The CDR3 sequence is 14 residues long. Germline CDR1 SQVTM, CDR2 ANQGSEA. V was shortened by 6 bases and J by 9 bases, with 21 bases between the two germline ends. CDR3 in DNA: TGCAGCGTGAGCCAAAGGGGCGCAATACGTGAGCAGTTCTTC. Translation: CSVSQRGAIREQFF.

This chain joins TRBV25-1 and TRBJ1-6, with D uncertain. The CDR3 consists of 13 residues. V was pared by 3 bases and J by 10 bases, with 10 bases between. Germline CDR1 reads MGHDK; CDR2 reads SYGVNS. The CDR3 region has the DNA TGTGCCAGCAGTGACAGATTCTACTCACCCCTCCACTTT. Its translation is CASSDRFYSPLHF.

The chain joins TRBV20-1 to TRBJ2-1, with 7 bases lining up with TRBD2. The CDR3 runs to 16 residues. CDR1 and CDR2 from the germline V gene are DFQATT and SNEGSKA (reference sequence). V gave up 1 base and J gave up 1 base; unmatched junction bases: 7. CDR3 bases: TGCAGTGCTAGAGTGGGCGGGAGTGAGTCCTACAATGAGCAGTTCTTC. Protein product: CSARVGGSESYNEQFF.

The J gene is TRBJ2-2, the V gene TRBV4-3; the D is unclear. CDR1 LGHNA and CDR2 YSLEER come from the germline V gene. This CDR3 comprises 16 residues. V dropped 6 bases and J dropped 0 bases, with 14 bases sitting between them. DNA for the CDR3: TGCGCCAGCAGTTCTACCCCGTCCGCGAACACCGGGGAGCTGTTTTTT. This sequence encodes CASSSTPSANTGELFF.

The chain couples TRBV20-1 to TRBJ2-5; 10 bases are a match to TRBD2. The V segment lost 6 bases and the J segment 5 bases; nucleotides outside the gene matches: 9. The CDR3 is 14 amino acids. Germline V gives CDR1 DFQATT, CDR2 SNEGSKA (reference sequence). Here the CDR3 reads CSAPASGSLETQYF. In DNA form, the CDR3 reads TGCAGTGCACCTGCTAGCGGGAGCTTGGAGACCCAGTACTTC.

This clonotype was seen a few times. The chain recombines TRBV18 with TRBJ2-3, with D perhaps matching TRBD2 (5 bases). V was trimmed by 2 bases and J by 0 bases, leaving 21 bases between them. This CDR3 has 19 residues. The germline V gene has CDR1 KGHSH and CDR2 LQKENI. The CDR3 here is CASSPRSSGGKTSTDTQYF. The CDR3 DNA sequence: TGTGCCAGCTCACCAAGGTCAAGCGGAGGTAAAACTAGCACAGATACGCAGTATTTT.

V and J are TRBV20-1 and TRBJ1-5; D uncertain. V lost 0 bases, J lost 2 bases, and 8 bases lay in between. CDR3 size: 14 residues. Germline CDR1 and CDR2: DFQATT and SNEGSKA (reference sequence). The CDR3 DNA is TGCAGTGCTAGAGATAGCCAAGGCAATCAGCCCCAGCATTTT. It codes for CSARDSQGNQPQHF.

This clonotype was detected only a few times. V gene TRBV13 combines with J gene TRBJ1-1, with D possibly matching TRBD1 (5 bases). The germline V gene has CDR1 PRHDT and CDR2 FYEKMQ (reference sequence). The CDR3 is 13 amino acids. V lost 5 bases to trimming and J lost 9 bases, with 16 bases between them. CDR3 loop: CASSPGALEKAFF. Written as DNA, the CDR3 is TGTGCCAGCAGCCCCGGGGCCTTAGAGAAAGCTTTCTTT.

This chain's CDR3 is CASSILLTDSLGGYTF. The CDR3 nucleotides read TGTGCCAGCAGTATATTACTTACTGACAGCCTTGGGGGCTACACCTTC. This chain connects TRBV28 to TRBJ1-2; possibly TRBD1 for D (5 bases). The germline V gene encodes CDR1 MDHEN and CDR2 SYDVKM. The CDR3 loop spans 16 amino acids. Trimming took 5 bases from V and 8 from J, leaving 24 bases between them.

The chain recombines TRBV12-3 or TRBV12-4 with TRBJ1-2; weak D call: TRBD1 (5 bases). Trimming took off 7 bases at V and 4 bases at J, with 19 bases between the two ends. There are 15 residues in the CDR3. The DNA of the CDR3 is TGTGCCAGCACCCGCGGGGGGGAAGCCCCCTATGGCTACACCTTC. This codes for CASTRGGEAPYGYTF.

The chain is built from TRBV12-3 or TRBV12-4 and TRBJ1-1; 7 bases are a match to TRBD1. CDR3 length: 14 residues. The V segment lost 1 base and the J segment 7 bases; nucleotides outside the gene matches: 6. The CDR3: CASSLGQGMGEAFF. The CDR3 region has the DNA TGTGCCAGCAGTTTAGGACAGGGTATGGGTGAAGCTTTCTTT.

This clonotype was recorded a few times. The V and J genes are TRBV4-1 and TRBJ1-1; D not resolved. V lost 3 bases to trimming and J lost 0 bases, with 8 bases between them. CDR1 and CDR2 (germline): MGHRA, YSYEKL. The CDR3 is made up of 14 amino acids. CDR3: CASSQSGMNTEAFF. DNA of the CDR3: TGCGCCAGCAGCCAGTCAGGAATGAACACTGAAGCTTTCTTT.

This clonotype was picked up a small number of times. This chain uses TRBV10-3 with TRBJ2-6, with 7 bases that match TRBD1. J was trimmed by 1 base and V by 6 bases; bases with no gene match: 9. Germline-derived CDR1 and CDR2 are ENHRY and SYGVKD. This CDR3 contains 17 residues. The CDR3 sequence is CAIRGTVGGSGANVLTF. In DNA form, the CDR3 reads TGTGCCATCAGAGGGACAGTTGGCGGTTCTGGGGCCAACGTCCTGACTTTC.

The sample holds a few counts of this clonotype. CDR3 DNA sequence: TGCGCCAGCAGCCGCCTCGTTCAAGAGACCCAGTACTTC. It translates to CASSRLVQETQYF. V and J are TRBV5-1 and TRBJ2-5; D unclear. Per the germline V gene, CDR1 is SGHRS and CDR2 is YFSETQ. V lost 4 bases and J 2 bases, leaving 9 bases between the germline ends. The length of the CDR3 is 13 residues.

This clonotype was detected a few times. The chain is built from TRBV20-1 and TRBJ1-5; 7 bases fit TRBD1. This CDR3 contains 15 residues. With 1 base clipped from V and 0 bases from J, the junction kept 3 bases outside the gene matches. Germline values: CDR1 DFQATT, CDR2 SNEGSKA (reference sequence). For the CDR3, the DNA is TGCAGTGCTAGAGCCGGGACAGTTAGCAATCAGCCCCAGCATTTT. Protein product: CSARAGTVSNQPQHF.

V is TRBV28 and J is TRBJ2-7; 8 nucleotides line up with TRBD1. V lost 3 bases to trimming and J lost 2 bases; unmatched junction nucleotides: 6. The CDR3 has 15 amino acids. The germline gives CDR1 MDHEN, CDR2 SYDVKM. The CDR3 sequence: CASSFYRGYTYEQYF. In DNA form, the CDR3 reads TGTGCCAGCAGTTTCTACAGGGGGTATACCTACGAGCAGTACTTC.

This clonotype was observed a few times. The J gene is TRBJ1-1, the V gene TRBV7-2; possibly TRBD1 for D (5 bases). CDR1 and CDR2 from the germline V gene are SGHTA and FQGNSA. Trimming left V 5 bases short and J 2 bases short, with 12 bases between. The CDR3 spans 14 residues. As DNA, the CDR3 is TGTGCCAGCAGCCTACAGACAGTAAACACTGAAGCTTTCTTT. Its protein is CASSLQTVNTEAFF. Based on the CDR3 plus reference TRBV7-2 and TRBJ1-1, the full variable domain is GAGVSQSPSNKVTEKGKDVELRCDPISGHTALYWYRQSLGQGLEFLIYFQGNSAPDKSGLPSDRFSAERTGGSVSTLTIQRTQQEDSAVYLCASSLQTVNTEAFFGQGTRLTVV.